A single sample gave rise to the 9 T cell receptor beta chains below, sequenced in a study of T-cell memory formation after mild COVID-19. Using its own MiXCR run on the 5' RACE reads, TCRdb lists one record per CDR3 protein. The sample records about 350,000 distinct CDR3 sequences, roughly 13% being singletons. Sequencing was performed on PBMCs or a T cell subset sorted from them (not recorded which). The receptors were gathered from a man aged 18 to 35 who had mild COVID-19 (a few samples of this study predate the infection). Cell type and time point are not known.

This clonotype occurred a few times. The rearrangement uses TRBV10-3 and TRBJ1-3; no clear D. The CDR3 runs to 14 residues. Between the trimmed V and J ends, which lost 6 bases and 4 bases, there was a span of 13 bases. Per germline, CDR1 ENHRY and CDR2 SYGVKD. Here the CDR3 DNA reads TGTGCCATCAGGACATCAAGAGAGGGAAACACCATATATTTT. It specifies CAIRTSREGNTIYF.

CDR3 nucleotides: TGCGCCAGCAGCTTGGAGCTAGCAAGAGATACGCAGTATTTT. Amino acid sequence: CASSLELARDTQYF. This sequence joins TRBV5-1 and TRBJ2-3; perhaps TRBD2 as D (5 bases). V lost 0 bases to trimming and J lost 5 bases, with 10 bases between them. The CDR3 totals 14 residues. Germline V CDR1 and CDR2: SGHRS, YFSETQ.

The CDR3 protein is CSARDGGYRETQYF. CDR3 coding DNA: TGCAGTGCTAGAGATGGCGGGTACCGAGAGACCCAGTACTTC. This chain uses TRBV20-1 with TRBJ2-5; a weak D match, TRBD2 (5 bases). Trimming took off 0 bases at V and 4 bases at J, with 12 bases between the two ends. CDR3 length equals 14 residues. Germline assignment: CDR1 DFQATT and CDR2 SNEGSKA (reference sequence).

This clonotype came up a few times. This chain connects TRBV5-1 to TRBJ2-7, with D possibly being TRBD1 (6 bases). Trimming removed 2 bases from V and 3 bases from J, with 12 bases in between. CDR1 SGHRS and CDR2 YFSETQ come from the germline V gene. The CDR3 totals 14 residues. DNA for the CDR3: TGCGCCAGCAGCTTAGACGGACAGAGCTACGAGCAGTACGTC. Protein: CASSLDGQSYEQYV.

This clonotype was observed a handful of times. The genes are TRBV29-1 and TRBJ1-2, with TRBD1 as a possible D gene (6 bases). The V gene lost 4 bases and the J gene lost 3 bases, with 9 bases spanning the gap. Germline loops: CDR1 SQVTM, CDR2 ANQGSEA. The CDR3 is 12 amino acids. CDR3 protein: CSVVGQYYGYTF. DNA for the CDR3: TGCAGCGTTGTTGGACAGTACTATGGCTACACCTTC.

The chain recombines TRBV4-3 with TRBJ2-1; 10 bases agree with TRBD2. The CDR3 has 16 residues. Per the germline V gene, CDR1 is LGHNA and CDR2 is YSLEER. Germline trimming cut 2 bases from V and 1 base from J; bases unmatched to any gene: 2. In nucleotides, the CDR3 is TGCGCCAGCAGCCAAACTAGCGGGGTTTCCTACAATGAGCAGTTCTTC. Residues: CASSQTSGVSYNEQFF.

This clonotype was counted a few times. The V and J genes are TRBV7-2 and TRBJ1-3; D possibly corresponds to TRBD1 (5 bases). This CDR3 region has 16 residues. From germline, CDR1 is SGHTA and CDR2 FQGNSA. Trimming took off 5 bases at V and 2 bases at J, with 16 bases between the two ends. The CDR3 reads CASSPLGGRTGNTIYF. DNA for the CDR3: TGTGCCAGCAGCCCCTTGGGGGGAAGGACTGGAAACACCATATATTTT.

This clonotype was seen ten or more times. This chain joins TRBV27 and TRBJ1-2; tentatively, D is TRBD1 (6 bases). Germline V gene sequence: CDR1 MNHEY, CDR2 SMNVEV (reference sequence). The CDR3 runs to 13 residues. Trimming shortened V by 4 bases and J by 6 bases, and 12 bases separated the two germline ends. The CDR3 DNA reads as TGTGCCAGCAGTTCCACAGGGACCCATGGCTACACCTTC. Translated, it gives CASSSTGTHGYTF.

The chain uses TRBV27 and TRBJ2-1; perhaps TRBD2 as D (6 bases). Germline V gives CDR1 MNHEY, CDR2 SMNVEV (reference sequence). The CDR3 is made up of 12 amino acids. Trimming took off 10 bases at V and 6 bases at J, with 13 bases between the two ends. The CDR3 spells CATTGTFNEQFF. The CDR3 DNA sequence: TGTGCCACGACCGGGACTTTCAATGAGCAGTTCTTC.